This record concerns one T cell receptor beta chain sequence. What this receptor recognizes is not known. No qualities accompany the bases; no much larger clone lies one base away. Peripheral blood CD8+ and CD4+ T cells from healthy donors, Susac syndrome patients and multiple sclerosis patients were profiled using high-throughput TCR beta sequencing. The Susac syndrome patients fulfilled recently defined diagnostic criteria for either definite or probable disease. CD8+ TEMRA cells were enriched by FACS, while bulk CD8+ and CD4+ T cells were purified by magnetic negative isolation. Blood was collected in EDTA tubes and processed within 24 hours, with PBMCs isolated through density gradient centrifugation. PBMCs intended for TCR sequencing were cryopreserved in liquid nitrogen and were subsequently thawed in a 37 degrees C water bath. The sorted or isolated CD4+, CD8+ and CD8+ TEMRA cells reached a purity of at least 90%.

These data originate in a study of CD8 T cells in Susac syndrome (dated by TCRdb to the late 2010s). Regarding the complete study: Of the Susac syndrome patients who were sequenced, eight or nine were in clinical remission while about six had clinically active disease. CD8+ T cell repertoire clonality was compared between some 13 healthy donors, approximately 14 Susac syndrome patients and around 15 multiple sclerosis patients. At blood withdrawal, Susac syndrome patients were either therapy-naive, taking corticosteroids (in some cases with IVIg as well), or taking IVIg alone. Repertoire sequencing was used to test whether CD8+ T cell activation and differentiation in Susac syndrome was antigen driven. What the research found in general, with its limitations: Clonal expansion was observed in Susac syndrome CD8+ repertoires, with the highest expansion in CD8+ TEMRA cells and greater expansion in clinically active than in remitting patients. The number of individuals in the TCR sequencing and HLA analysis was recognized as being relatively small. Sixteen and five Susac-specific public clones were found in the total CD8+ and CD8+ TEMRA repertoires, respectively.

CDR1 and CDR2, per the germline V gene, are LGHNA and YNFKEQ. Including cysteine and phenylalanine, the CDR3 has 16 amino acids. The only DNA kept is the CDR3, 48 bases in frame from the first base. V ends up 2 bases short and J 0 bases short, with an unmatched junction base count of 7. RNA was extracted with the RNeasy kit and roughly 0.45 to 1 ug was reverse transcribed using random hexamers. The immunoSEQ multiplex PCR assay, covering 54 Vbeta and 13 Jbeta segments, was used to amplify TCR beta CDR3 regions. Bias from PCR amplification was corrected by using a synthetic template baseline for primer optimization and for computational correction. Per the authors' processing: Reads were annotated to V, D and J genes per IMGT and analyzed with immunoSEQ Analyzer, keeping only productive sequences. To calculate clonality, Shannon entropy was normalized by log2 of the number of productive unique sequences and then subtracted from one. For each patient and control, public and private clones were evaluated within the 100 most prevalent clones. A clone was defined as Susac-specific if it was absent from the healthy and MS cohorts, from roughly 990 published viral clones and from other ImmuneACCESS disease sequences. TCRdb reanalyzed the raw reads on its own, using fastp at Q25 for trimming and MiXCR for clone calling, and kept in-frame beta chains. Each entry merges the rows of one CDR3 protein and shows their most common DNA and genes. These V and J calls originate from TCRdb's pipeline instead of the authors' own analysis. The sample records around 100,000 distinct CDR3 sequences, about 95% of which are singletons. Jointly, the top ten make up 0.3% of the sample.

This clonotype was sampled from a human donor with Susac syndrome. Recombination linked TRBV4-2 to TRBJ2-7; a stretch of 7 junction bases matches TRBD2. Specimen: CD8+ T cells from PBMCs. In nucleotides, the sequence is TGTGCCAGCAGCCAATCGTCCGTAGCGGGCTCCTACGAGCAGTACTTC. Its protein is CASSQSSVAGSYEQYF.